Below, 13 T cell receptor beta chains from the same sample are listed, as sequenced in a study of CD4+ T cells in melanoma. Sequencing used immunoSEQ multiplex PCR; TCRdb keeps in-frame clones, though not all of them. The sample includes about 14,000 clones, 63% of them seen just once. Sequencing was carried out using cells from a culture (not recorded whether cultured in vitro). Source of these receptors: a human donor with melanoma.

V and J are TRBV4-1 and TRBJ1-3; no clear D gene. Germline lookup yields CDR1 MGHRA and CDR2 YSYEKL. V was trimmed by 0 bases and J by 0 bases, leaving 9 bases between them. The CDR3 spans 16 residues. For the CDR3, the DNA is TGCGCCAGCAGCCAAGATCAACAGCGCTCTGGAAACACCATATATTTT. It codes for CASSQDQQRSGNTIYF.

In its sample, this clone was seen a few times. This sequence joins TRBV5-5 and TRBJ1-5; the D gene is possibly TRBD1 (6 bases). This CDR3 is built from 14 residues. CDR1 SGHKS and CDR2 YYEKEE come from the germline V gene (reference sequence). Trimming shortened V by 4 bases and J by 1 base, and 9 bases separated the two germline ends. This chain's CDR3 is CASSKGQSNQPQHF. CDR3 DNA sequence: TGTGCCAGCAGCAAAGGACAGAGCAATCAGCCCCAGCATTTT.

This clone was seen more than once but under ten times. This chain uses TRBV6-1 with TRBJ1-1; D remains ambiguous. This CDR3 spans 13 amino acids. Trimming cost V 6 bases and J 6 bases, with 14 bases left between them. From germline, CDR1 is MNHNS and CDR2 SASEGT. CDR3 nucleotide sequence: TGTGCCAGCAGATCGAGGGATGCAGCTGAAGCTTTCTTT. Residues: CASRSRDAAEAFF.

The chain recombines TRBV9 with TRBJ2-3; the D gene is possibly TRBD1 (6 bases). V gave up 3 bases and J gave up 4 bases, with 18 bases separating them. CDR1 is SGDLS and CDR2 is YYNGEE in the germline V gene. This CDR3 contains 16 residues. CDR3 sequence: CASSGQRGKISDTQYF. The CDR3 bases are TGTGCCAGCAGCGGTCAGAGGGGGAAGATCTCAGATACGCAGTATTTT.

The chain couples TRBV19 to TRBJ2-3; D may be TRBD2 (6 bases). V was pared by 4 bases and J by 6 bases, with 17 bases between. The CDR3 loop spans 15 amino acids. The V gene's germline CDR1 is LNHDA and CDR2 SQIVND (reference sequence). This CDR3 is CASSTRDSRSDTQYF. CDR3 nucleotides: TGTGCCAGTAGTACCCGGGACTCGCGAAGTGATACGCAGTATTTT.

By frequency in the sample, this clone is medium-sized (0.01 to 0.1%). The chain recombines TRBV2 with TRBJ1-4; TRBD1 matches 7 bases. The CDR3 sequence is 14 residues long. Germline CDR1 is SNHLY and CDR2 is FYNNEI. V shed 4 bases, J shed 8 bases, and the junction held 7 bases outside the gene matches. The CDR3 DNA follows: TGTGCCAGCAGTGTCCGCTTAGGGGGCGAAAAACTGTTTTTT. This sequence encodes CASSVRLGGEKLFF.

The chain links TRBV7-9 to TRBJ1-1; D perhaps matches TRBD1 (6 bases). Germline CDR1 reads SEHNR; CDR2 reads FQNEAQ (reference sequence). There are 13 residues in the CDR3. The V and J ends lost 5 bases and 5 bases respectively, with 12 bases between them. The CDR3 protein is CASSPHRETEAFF. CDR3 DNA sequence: TGTGCCAGCAGCCCTCACAGGGAAACTGAAGCTTTCTTT.

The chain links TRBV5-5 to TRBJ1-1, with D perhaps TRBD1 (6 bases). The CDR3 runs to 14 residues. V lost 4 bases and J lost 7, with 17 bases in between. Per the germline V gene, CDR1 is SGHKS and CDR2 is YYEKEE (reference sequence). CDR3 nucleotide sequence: TGTGCCAGCAGCCTGGGGGGGGCGCCCAATGAAGCTTTCTTT. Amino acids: CASSLGGAPNEAFF.

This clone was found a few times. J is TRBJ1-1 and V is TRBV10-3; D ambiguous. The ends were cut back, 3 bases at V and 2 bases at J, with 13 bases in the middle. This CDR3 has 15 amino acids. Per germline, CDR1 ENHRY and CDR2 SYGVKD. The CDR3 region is CAISDYANLNTEAFF. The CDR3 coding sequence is TGTGCCATCAGTGATTACGCTAACCTCAACACTGAAGCTTTCTTT.

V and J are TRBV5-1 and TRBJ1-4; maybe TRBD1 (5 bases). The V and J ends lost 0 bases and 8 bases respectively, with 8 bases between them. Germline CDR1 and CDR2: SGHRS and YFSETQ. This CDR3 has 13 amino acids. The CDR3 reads CASSLAGNEKLFF. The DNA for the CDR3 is TGCGCCAGCAGCTTGGCAGGGAACGAAAAACTGTTTTTT.

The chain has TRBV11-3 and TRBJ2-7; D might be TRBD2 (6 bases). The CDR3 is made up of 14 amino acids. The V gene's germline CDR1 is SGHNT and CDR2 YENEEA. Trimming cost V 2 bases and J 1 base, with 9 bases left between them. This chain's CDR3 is CASSLSGVSYEQYF. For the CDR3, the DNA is TGTGCCAGCAGCTTATCGGGGGTTTCCTACGAGCAGTACTTC.

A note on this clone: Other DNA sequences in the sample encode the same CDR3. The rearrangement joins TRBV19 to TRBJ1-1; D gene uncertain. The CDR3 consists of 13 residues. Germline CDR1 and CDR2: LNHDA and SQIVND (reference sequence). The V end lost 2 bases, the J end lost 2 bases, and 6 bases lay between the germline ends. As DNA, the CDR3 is TGTGCCAGTAGTATAAGTAGAAACACTGAAGCTTTCTTT. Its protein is CASSISRNTEAFF.

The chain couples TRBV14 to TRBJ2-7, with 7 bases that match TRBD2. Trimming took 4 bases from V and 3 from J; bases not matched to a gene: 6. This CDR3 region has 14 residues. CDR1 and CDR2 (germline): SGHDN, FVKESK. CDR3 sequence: CASSPLGRVYEQYF. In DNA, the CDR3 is TGTGCCAGCAGCCCCCTGGGGAGGGTCTACGAGCAGTACTTC.